This T cell receptor beta chain derives from a study of blood T cells in healthy people across ages. Germline V gene data show CDR1 as MNHEY and CDR2 as SVGEGT. The ends were cut back, 6 bases at V and 10 bases at J, with 20 bases in the middle. The CDR3 runs to 14 residues. The donors, all healthy, were Caucasians living in Russia, aged roughly 6 to 100. Next came a second PCR, run for about 7 to 12 cycles, which used a sample-barcoded 5' primer along with a J-beta primer mix. From each sample, at least 2.5 million paired-end reads containing CDR3 were obtained. TCRdb redid the calling of the 5' RACE reads with MiXCR, one entry per CDR3 protein. The sample records about 800,000 distinct CDR3 sequences, just under 25% being singletons. The data were also submitted as part of a second study, on T cells of mothers and their children. This second study notes: Inherited differences only slightly affect thymic shaping of TCR recombination output. There were no persistent microchimeric T cell clones detected.

The TCR was taken from a boy younger than 18 in good health. The gene calls are TRBV6-2 or TRBV6-3 and TRBJ2-3, with D possibly being TRBD1 (7 bases). Sequencing was carried out using blood. DNA of the CDR3: TGTGCCAGCAGCCGGGGACAGAGGAGGGGGCCGCAGTATTTT. It encodes CASSRGQRRGPQYF.